These 3 T cell receptor beta chains came from one sample sequenced in a study of T cell repertoires in cytomegalovirus infection. A single record per CDR3 protein comes from TCRdb applying MiXCR to the reads. The data hold over 100,000 distinct CDR3 sequences, with 16% observed a single time. Material for sequencing was PBMCs. The source of these receptors is a human donor in good health (CMV status not recorded). Some clones in this sample may be carry-over from other donors' samples.

The chain is built from TRBV5-4 and TRBJ2-2; TRBD1 is a possible D gene (6 bases). Germline V gene sequence: CDR1 SGHNT, CDR2 YYREEE (reference sequence). This CDR3 region has 15 residues. Trimming removed 2 bases from V and 6 bases from J, with 14 bases in between. The CDR3 DNA reads as TGTGCCAGCAGCTTAAGACAGGTCAACTCCGGGGAGCTGTTTTTT. Its protein product is CASSLRQVNSGELFF.

The chain joins TRBV25-1 to TRBJ1-1, with D possibly matching TRBD1 (5 bases). The CDR3 is 13 residues long. V was shortened by 8 bases and J by 2 bases, with 12 bases between the two germline ends. In germline, CDR1 is MGHDK, CDR2 SYGVNS. CDR3 nucleotide sequence: TGTGCCAGCCGATGGGGGGTCAACACTGAAGCTTTCTTT. Encoded protein: CASRWGVNTEAFF.

The chain combines TRBV20-1 with TRBJ2-1; D not resolved. The germline V and J ends were trimmed by 1 base and 7 bases, with 11 bases remaining between them. The germline V gene has CDR1 DFQATT and CDR2 SNEGSKA (reference sequence). This CDR3 comprises 13 residues. CDR3 sequence reads: CSARAVGRNEQFF. Written as DNA, the CDR3 is TGCAGTGCTAGAGCGGTAGGACGGAATGAGCAGTTCTTC.